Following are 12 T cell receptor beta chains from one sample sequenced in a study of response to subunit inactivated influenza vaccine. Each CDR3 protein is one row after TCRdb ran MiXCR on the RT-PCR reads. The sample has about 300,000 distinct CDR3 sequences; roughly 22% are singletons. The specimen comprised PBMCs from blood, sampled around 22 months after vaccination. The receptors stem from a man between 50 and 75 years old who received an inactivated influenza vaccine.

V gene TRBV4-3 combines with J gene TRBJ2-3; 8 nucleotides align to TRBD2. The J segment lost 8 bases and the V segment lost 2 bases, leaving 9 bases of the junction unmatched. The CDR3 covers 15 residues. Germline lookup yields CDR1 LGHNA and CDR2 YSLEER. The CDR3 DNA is TGCGCCAGCAGCCAATCCGGCGGGGGGATAGGTACGCAGTATTTT. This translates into CASSQSGGGIGTQYF.

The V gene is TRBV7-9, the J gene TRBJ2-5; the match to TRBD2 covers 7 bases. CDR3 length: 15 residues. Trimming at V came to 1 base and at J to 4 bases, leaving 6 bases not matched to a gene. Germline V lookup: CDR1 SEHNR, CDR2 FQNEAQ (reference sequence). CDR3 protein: CASSLGQGGRETQYF. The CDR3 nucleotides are TGTGCCAGCAGCTTAGGTCAGGGCGGGAGAGAGACCCAGTACTTC.

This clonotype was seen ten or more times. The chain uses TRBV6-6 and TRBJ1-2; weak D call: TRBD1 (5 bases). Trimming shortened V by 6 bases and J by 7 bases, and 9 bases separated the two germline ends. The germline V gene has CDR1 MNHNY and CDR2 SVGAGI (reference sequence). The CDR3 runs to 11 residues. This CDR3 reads CASSRGAGYTF. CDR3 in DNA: TGTGCCAGCAGCCGCGGGGCTGGCTACACCTTC.

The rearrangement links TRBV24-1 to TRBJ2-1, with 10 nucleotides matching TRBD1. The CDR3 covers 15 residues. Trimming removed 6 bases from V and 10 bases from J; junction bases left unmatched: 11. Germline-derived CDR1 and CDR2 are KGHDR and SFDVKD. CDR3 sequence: CATSKEGTGVGEQFF. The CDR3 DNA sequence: TGTGCCACCAGTAAAGAGGGGACAGGGGTGGGGGAGCAGTTCTTC.

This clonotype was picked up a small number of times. The CDR3 protein is CASSFGLAGGTYEQYF. The CDR3 coding sequence is TGTGCCAGCAGCTTCGGACTAGCGGGGGGAACCTACGAGCAGTACTTC. The rearrangement uses TRBV7-2 and TRBJ2-7, with TRBD2 identical over 14 bases. V lost 3 bases and J lost 2; bases outside the gene matches: 3. From germline, CDR1 is SGHTA and CDR2 FQGNSA. The length of the CDR3 is 16 residues.

CDR3 sequence reads: CASSSTAKLYEQYF. The CDR3 nucleotides read TGTGCCAGCAGTTCAACGGCAAAACTCTACGAGCAGTACTTC. The J gene is TRBJ2-7, the V gene TRBV12-3 or TRBV12-4; D gene ambiguous. The CDR3 sequence is 14 residues long. V lost 4 bases and J lost 3, with 13 bases in between.

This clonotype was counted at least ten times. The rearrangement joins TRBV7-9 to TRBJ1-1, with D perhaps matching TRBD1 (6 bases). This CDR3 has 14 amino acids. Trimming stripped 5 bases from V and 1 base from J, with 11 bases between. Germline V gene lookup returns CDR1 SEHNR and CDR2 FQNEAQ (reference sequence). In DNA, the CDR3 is TGTGCCAGCAGCCAAAACAGGGCGAACACTGAAGCTTTCTTT. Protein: CASSQNRANTEAFF.

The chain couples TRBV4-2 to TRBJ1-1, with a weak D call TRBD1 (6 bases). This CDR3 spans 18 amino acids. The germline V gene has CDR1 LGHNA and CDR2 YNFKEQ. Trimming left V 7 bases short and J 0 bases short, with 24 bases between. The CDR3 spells CASIHIPFRRGMNTEAFF. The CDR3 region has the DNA TGTGCCAGCATCCATATACCATTCCGCAGGGGCATGAACACTGAAGCTTTCTTT.

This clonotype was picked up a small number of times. The CDR3 coding sequence is TGTGCCAGCAGCGTAGGAGGAGACTCTAACTATGGCTACACCTTC. As protein: CASSVGGDSNYGYTF. The rearrangement uses TRBV9 and TRBJ1-2; D is ambiguous. The CDR3 contains 15 residues. Deletions cut 0 bases from V and 0 bases from J, with 9 bases between. Germline V lookup: CDR1 SGDLS, CDR2 YYNGEE.

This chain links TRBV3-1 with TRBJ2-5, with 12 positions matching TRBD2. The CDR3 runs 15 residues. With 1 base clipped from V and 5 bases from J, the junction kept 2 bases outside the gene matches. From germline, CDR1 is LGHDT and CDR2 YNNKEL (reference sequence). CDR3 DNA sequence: TGTGCCAGCAGCCAAGGACTAGCGGGAGTGGAGACCCAGTACTTC. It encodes CASSQGLAGVETQYF.

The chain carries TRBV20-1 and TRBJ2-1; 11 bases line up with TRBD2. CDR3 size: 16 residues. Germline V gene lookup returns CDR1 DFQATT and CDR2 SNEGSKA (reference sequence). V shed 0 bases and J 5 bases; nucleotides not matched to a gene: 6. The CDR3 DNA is TGCAGTGCTAGAGATAACGGACTAGCGGGCAACAATGAGCAGTTCTTC. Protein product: CSARDNGLAGNNEQFF.

The CDR3 DNA follows: TGTGCCAGCAGTTTAAATCGCGGCCGCTGGCATTTT. Residues: CASSLNRGRWHF. The chain combines TRBV28 with TRBJ1-5, with D uncertain. V lost 2 bases and J 15 bases, leaving 14 bases between the germline ends. This CDR3 spans 12 amino acids. Germline assignment: CDR1 MDHEN and CDR2 SYDVKM.